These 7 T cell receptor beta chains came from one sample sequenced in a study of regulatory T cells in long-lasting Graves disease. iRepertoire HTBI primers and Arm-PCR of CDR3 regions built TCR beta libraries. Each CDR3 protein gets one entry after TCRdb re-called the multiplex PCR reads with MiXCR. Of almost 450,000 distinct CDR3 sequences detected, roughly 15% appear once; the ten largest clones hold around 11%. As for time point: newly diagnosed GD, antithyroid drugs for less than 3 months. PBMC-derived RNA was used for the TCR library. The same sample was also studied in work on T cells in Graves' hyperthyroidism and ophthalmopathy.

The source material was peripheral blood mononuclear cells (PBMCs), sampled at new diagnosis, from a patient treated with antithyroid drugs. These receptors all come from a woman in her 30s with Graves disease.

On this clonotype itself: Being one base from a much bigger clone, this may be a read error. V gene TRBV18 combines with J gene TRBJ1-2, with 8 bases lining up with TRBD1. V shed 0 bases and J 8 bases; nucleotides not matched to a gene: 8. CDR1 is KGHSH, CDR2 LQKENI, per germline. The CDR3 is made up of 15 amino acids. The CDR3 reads CASSPPDRVRQGYTF. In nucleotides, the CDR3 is TGTGCCAGCTCACCACCGGACAGGGTTCGCCAGGGCTACACCTTC.

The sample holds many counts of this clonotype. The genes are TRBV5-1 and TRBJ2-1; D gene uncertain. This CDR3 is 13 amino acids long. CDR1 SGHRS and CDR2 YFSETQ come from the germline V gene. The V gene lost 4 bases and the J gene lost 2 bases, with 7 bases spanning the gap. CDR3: CASSPPTYNEQFF. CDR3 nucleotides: TGCGCCAGCAGCCCCCCAACCTACAATGAGCAGTTCTTC.

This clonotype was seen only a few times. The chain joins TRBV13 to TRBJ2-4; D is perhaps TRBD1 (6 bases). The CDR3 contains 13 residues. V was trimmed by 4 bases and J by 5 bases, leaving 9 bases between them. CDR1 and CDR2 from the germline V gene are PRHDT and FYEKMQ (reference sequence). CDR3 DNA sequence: TGTGCCAGCAGCTCCCCAGGGGAAAACATTCAGTACTTC. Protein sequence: CASSSPGENIQYF.

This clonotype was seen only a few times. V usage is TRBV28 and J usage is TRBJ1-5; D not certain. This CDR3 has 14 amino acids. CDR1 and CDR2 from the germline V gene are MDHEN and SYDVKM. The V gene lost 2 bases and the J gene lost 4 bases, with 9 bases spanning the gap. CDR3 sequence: CASSLVELNQPQHF. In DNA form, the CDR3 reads TGTGCCAGCAGTTTAGTTGAGCTTAATCAGCCCCAGCATTTT.

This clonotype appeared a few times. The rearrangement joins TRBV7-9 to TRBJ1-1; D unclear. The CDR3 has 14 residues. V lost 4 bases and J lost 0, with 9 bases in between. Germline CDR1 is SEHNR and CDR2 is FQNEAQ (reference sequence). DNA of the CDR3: TGTGCCAGCAGCTCCAAGCAGATGAACACTGAAGCTTTCTTT. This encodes CASSSKQMNTEAFF.

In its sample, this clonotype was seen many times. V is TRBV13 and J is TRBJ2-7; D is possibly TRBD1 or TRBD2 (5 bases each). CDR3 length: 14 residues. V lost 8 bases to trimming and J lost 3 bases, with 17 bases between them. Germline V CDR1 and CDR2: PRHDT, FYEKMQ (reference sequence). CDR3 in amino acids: CASARRVDIYEQYF. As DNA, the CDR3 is TGTGCCAGCGCCAGGCGGGTGGACATCTACGAGCAGTACTTC.

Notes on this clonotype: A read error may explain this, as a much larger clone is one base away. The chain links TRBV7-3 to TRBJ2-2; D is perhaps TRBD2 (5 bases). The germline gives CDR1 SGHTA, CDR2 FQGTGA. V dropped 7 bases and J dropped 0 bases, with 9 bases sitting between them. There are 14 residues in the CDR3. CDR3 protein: CASNPGTNTGELFF. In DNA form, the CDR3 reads TGTGCCAGCAATCCCGGGACGAACACCGGGGAGCTGTTTTTT.